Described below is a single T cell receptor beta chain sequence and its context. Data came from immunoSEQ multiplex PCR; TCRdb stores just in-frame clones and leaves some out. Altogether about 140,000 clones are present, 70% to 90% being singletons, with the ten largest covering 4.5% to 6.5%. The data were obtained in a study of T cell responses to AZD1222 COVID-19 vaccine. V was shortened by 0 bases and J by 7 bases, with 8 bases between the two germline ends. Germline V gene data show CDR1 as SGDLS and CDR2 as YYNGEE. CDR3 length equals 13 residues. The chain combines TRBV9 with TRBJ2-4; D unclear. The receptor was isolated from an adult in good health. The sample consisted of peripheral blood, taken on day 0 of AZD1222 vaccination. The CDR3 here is CASSVANSNIQYF. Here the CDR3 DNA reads TGTGCCAGCAGCGTAGCAAATAGCAACATTCAGTACTTC.